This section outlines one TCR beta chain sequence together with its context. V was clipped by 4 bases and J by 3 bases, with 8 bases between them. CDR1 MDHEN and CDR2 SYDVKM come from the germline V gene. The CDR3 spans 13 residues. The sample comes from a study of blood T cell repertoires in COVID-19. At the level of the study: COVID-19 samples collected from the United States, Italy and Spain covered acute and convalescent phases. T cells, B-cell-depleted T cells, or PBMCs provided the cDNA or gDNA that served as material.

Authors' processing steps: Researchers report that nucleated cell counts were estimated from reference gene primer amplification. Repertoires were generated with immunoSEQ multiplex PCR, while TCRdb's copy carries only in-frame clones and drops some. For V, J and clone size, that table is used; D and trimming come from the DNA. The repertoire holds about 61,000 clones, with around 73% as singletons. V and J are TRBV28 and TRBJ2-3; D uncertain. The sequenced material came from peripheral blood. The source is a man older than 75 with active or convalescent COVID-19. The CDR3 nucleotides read TGTGCCAGCAGTTGGTCCGGGACAGATACGCAGTATTTT. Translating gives CASSWSGTDTQYF. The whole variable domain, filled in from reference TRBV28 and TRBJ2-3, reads DVKVTQSSRYLVKRTGEKVFLECVQDMDHENMFWYRQDPGLGLRLIYFSYDVKMKEKGDIPEGYSVSREKKERFSLILESASTNQTSMYLCASSWSGTDTQYFGPGTRLTVL.